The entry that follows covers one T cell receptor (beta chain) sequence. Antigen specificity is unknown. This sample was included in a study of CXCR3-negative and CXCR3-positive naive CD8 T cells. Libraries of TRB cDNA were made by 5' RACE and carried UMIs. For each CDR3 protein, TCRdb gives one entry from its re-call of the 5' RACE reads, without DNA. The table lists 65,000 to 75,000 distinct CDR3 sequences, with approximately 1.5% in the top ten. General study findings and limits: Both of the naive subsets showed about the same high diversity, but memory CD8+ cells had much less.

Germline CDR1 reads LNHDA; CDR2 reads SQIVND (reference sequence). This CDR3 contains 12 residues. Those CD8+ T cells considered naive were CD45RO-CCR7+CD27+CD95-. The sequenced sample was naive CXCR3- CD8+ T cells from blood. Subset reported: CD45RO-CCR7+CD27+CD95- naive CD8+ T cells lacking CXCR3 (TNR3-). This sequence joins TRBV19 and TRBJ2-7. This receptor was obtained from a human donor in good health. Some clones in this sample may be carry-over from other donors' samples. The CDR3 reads CASSIAGYEQYF.